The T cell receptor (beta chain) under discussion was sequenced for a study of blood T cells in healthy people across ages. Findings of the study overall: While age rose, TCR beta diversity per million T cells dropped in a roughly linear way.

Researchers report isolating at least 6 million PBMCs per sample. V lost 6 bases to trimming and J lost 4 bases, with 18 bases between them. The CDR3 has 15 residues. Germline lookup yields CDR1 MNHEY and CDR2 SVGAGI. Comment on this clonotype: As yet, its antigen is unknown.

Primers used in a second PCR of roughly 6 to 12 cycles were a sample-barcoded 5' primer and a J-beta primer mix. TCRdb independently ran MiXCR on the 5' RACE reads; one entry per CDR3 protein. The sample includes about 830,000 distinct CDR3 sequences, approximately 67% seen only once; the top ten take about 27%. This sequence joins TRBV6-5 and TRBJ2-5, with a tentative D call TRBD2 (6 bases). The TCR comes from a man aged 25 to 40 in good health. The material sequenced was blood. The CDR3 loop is CASSLTRGRGETQYF. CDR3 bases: TGTGCCAGCAGCCTGACGCGGGGACGCGGAGAGACCCAGTACTTC.